A single sample is the source of the 20 T cell receptor beta chains below, sequenced in a study of shared clonotypes between healthy human individuals. Sequencing used immunoSEQ multiplex PCR; TCRdb keeps in-frame clones, though not all of them. Of around 980,000 clones detected, 78% appear once; the ten largest clones hold 0.55% to 0.7%. The specimen was memory CD4+ T cells from PBMCs. Subset in this sample: CD45RA-negative fraction. The receptors come from a man aged 18 to 29 in good health. Some clones in this sample may be carry-over from other donors' samples.

This sequence joins TRBV5-1 and TRBJ2-7; the match to TRBD2 covers 7 bases. V shed 1 base and J 3 bases; nucleotides not matched to a gene: 1. Germline V gene lookup returns CDR1 SGHRS and CDR2 YFSETQ. This CDR3 contains 13 residues. The CDR3 sequence: CASSLTSDYEQYF. CDR3 coding DNA: TGCGCCAGCAGCTTGACTAGCGACTACGAGCAGTACTTC.

The sample holds a few counts of this clone. One junction end disagrees with the germline gene, perhaps due to a read error. V usage is TRBV25-1 and J usage is TRBJ2-3, with D perhaps TRBD2 (5 bases). This CDR3 has 14 residues. The V gene's germline CDR1 is MGHDK and CDR2 SYGVNS. CDR3: CASSEFASTDTQYF. CDR3 DNA: TGTGCCAGCAGTGAATTTGCTAGCACGGATACGCAGTATTTT.

The chain is built from TRBV21-1 and TRBJ2-2; TRBD1, as called in the table, went unchecked against the DNA. TRBV21-1 is a pseudogene. The CDR3 runs to 17 residues. CDR3 region: CASSKKSGQSNTGELFF. The CDR3 DNA sequence: TGTGCCAGCAGCAAAAAGTCCGGACAGTCGAACACCGGGGAGCTGTTTTTT.

The rearrangement uses TRBV6-5 and TRBJ1-1; 7 bases are a match to TRBD1. The CDR3 spans 12 residues. After removal of 5 bases from V and 10 bases from J, the junction contained 7 bases not matched to a gene. Germline V gives CDR1 MNHEY, CDR2 SVGAGI. CDR3: CASSTQTGTAFF. The CDR3 DNA reads as TGTGCCAGCAGTACCCAGACAGGGACAGCTTTCTTT.

This clone was found a few times. V is TRBV5-1 and J is TRBJ2-3; 9 bases map to TRBD2. The trim removed 1 base at V and 2 bases at J, leaving 5 bases unmatched. Germline V gene data show CDR1 as SGHRS and CDR2 as YFSETQ. The CDR3 has 16 amino acids. The CDR3 protein is CASSLTSGLTTDTQYF. DNA of the CDR3: TGCGCCAGCAGCTTGACTAGCGGGCTTACCACAGATACGCAGTATTTT.

The J gene is TRBJ2-3, the V gene TRBV6-1; D is undetermined. The CDR3 extends over 13 amino acids. Trimming cost V 3 bases and J 2 bases, with 6 bases left between them. Germline values: CDR1 MNHNS, CDR2 SASEGT. Written as DNA, the CDR3 is TGTGCCAGCAGTGACCGGGCCACAGATACGCAGTATTTT. It specifies CASSDRATDTQYF.

The sample holds a few counts of this clone. The V gene is TRBV9, the J gene TRBJ2-7; 7 nucleotides match TRBD1. Trimming took 0 bases from V and 6 from J; bases not matched to a gene: 9. Germline V gives CDR1 SGDLS, CDR2 YYNGEE. CDR3 length: 15 amino acids. CDR3 amino acids: CASSVDRGQSGEQYF. The CDR3 DNA is TGTGCCAGCAGCGTAGATAGGGGGCAATCGGGCGAGCAGTACTTC.

The genes are TRBV18 and TRBJ2-3; TRBD2 matches 8 bases. The V gene's germline CDR1 is KGHSH and CDR2 LQKENI. CDR3 length: 17 amino acids. V dropped 1 base and J dropped 0; count of bases not matched to a gene: 6. The CDR3 sequence: CASSPQLAGPSTDTQYF. In DNA form, the CDR3 reads TGTGCCAGCTCACCACAGTTAGCGGGGCCGAGCACAGATACGCAGTATTTT.

The chain uses TRBV20-1 and TRBJ1-1; no clear D gene. This CDR3 is 11 amino acids long. V was cut by 6 bases and J by 6 bases, with 11 bases left in between. The germline V gene encodes CDR1 DFQATT and CDR2 SNEGSKA (reference sequence). The CDR3: CSAIGRAEAFF. CDR3 coding DNA: TGCAGTGCCATTGGACGGGCTGAAGCTTTCTTT.

This chain connects TRBV10-1 to TRBJ1-1; 8 bases align to TRBD1. The germline CDR1 and CDR2 sequences are WNHNN and SYGVQD (reference sequence). The CDR3 spans 14 residues. V lost 2 bases to trimming and J lost 4 bases; unmatched junction nucleotides: 3. The chain's CDR3 is CASSEGQGGTEAFF. CDR3 nucleotide sequence: TGCGCCAGCAGTGAGGGACAGGGAGGCACTGAAGCTTTCTTT.

This clone turned up a few times. This chain uses TRBV14 with TRBJ2-3, with D possibly being TRBD1 or TRBD2 (5 bases each). From germline, CDR1 is SGHDN and CDR2 FVKESK. The V and J ends lost 0 bases and 1 base respectively, with 23 bases between them. The CDR3 spans 20 residues. Here the CDR3 reads CASSQEDGAFSFTGTDTQYF. The CDR3 nucleotides read TGTGCCAGCAGCCAAGAAGACGGGGCCTTCAGCTTTACTGGCACAGATACGCAGTATTTT.

V is TRBV13 and J is TRBJ2-5; maybe TRBD1 (7 bases). This CDR3 comprises 16 residues. Germline CDR1 reads PRHDT; CDR2 reads FYEKMQ (reference sequence). Deletions cut 5 bases from V and 7 bases from J, with 23 bases between. This CDR3 reads CASSRAGQPRRGTQYF. The DNA for the CDR3 is TGTGCCAGCAGCCGGGCGGGACAGCCACGAAGGGGGACCCAGTACTTC.

A word on this clone: At one of its ends the junction is not consistent with the germline gene, which may arise from a read error. The chain combines TRBV28 with TRBJ2-7; D is unresolved. This CDR3 has 11 amino acids. CDR1 and CDR2 (germline): MDHEN, SYDVKM. Here the CDR3 reads CASSLHGFPHF. The CDR3 DNA follows: TGTGCCAGCAGTCTGCACGGATTTCCGCACTTC.

The V and J genes are TRBV28 and TRBJ1-4; 7 bases line up with TRBD1. There are 13 residues in the CDR3. Germline V gene lookup returns CDR1 MDHEN and CDR2 SYDVKM. V lost 2 bases to trimming and J lost 7 bases; unmatched junction nucleotides: 1. CDR3 region: CASSLGDSEKLFF. CDR3 in DNA: TGTGCCAGCAGTTTAGGGGACAGTGAAAAACTGTTTTTT.

The chain uses TRBV11-2 and TRBJ2-1, with 9 bases matching TRBD2. V lost 5 bases and J lost 3; bases outside the gene matches: 2. This CDR3 has 14 residues. Germline CDR1 is SGHAT and CDR2 is FQNNGV. DNA of the CDR3: TGTGCCAGCAGCCTGACTAGCGGCTACAATGAGCAGTTCTTC. Amino acid sequence: CASSLTSGYNEQFF. Full variable domain (remainder filled in from reference TRBV11-2 and TRBJ2-1): EAGVAQSPRYKIIEKRQSVAFWCNPISGHATLYWYQQILGQGPKLLIQFQNNGVVDDSQLPKDRFSAERLKGVDSTLKIQPAKLEDSAVYLCASSLTSGYNEQFFGPGTRLTVL.

Comment on this clone: This sample also contains other DNA sequences that code for the same CDR3. The chain joins TRBV5-4 to TRBJ2-3; 13 nucleotides agree with TRBD2. The CDR3 spans 16 residues. V gave up 4 bases and J gave up 0 bases; unmatched junction bases: 2. Germline V gene sequence: CDR1 SGHNT, CDR2 YYREEE (reference sequence). Here the CDR3 DNA reads TGTGCCAGCAGCATGGGACTAGCGGGAAGCACAGATACGCAGTATTTT. It codes for CASSMGLAGSTDTQYF.

The rearrangement links TRBV19 to TRBJ1-5; D is undetermined. The CDR3 is 14 amino acids. Germline assignment: CDR1 LNHDA and CDR2 SQIVND (reference sequence). V lost 1 base, J lost 5 bases, and 9 bases lay in between. The CDR3 DNA reads TGTGCCAGTAGTATAGTGAGCGGGGATCAGCCCCAGCATTTT. It specifies CASSIVSGDQPQHF.

This clone has a count of ten or more. The chain joins TRBV4-1 to TRBJ1-2, with TRBD1 matching 7 bases. This CDR3 contains 14 residues. Per the germline V gene, CDR1 is MGHRA and CDR2 is YSYEKL. Trimming cost V 0 bases and J 12 bases; bases outside gene matches: 10. CDR3 protein: CASSQDRGQRINTF. CDR3 DNA: TGCGCCAGCAGCCAAGATAGGGGACAGCGAATAAACACCTTC.

The chain carries TRBV7-9 and TRBJ2-7; no firm D call. Trimming shortened V by 4 bases and J by 12 bases, and 13 bases separated the two germline ends. The CDR3 is 11 residues long. Germline V gene lookup returns CDR1 SEHNR and CDR2 FQNEAQ (reference sequence). The chain's CDR3 is CASSWLANTYF. CDR3 DNA sequence: TGTGCCAGCAGCTGGCTGGCTAATACGTACTTC.

The V gene is TRBV19, the J gene TRBJ2-5; possibly TRBD1 or TRBD2 for D (5 bases each). Per the germline V gene, CDR1 is LNHDA and CDR2 is SQIVND (reference sequence). The CDR3 covers 16 residues. Trimming removed 5 bases at V and 5 bases at J, with 21 bases between. The CDR3 DNA sequence: TGTGCCAGTAGTGTCCGGGGCGAGGGTGGATCGGAGACCCAGTACTTC. It codes for CASSVRGEGGSETQYF.